This entry concerns a single TCR beta chain. This specimen belongs to a study of blood T cell repertoires in COVID-19. About the research overall: Both acute and convalescent COVID-19 samples were obtained from the United States, Italy and Spain. PBMCs, B-cell-depleted T cells, or T cells provided the cDNA or gDNA that made up the material.

In the study's own analysis: Nucleated cell number was recorded as an estimate derived from reference gene primer amplification. TCRdb's table, derived via immunoSEQ multiplex PCR, lists solely in-frame clones and lacks some. The V and J calls and the clone size are those of that table, but D and trimming were determined from the DNA. The table has 300,000 to 350,000 clones, approximately 90% seen once; the top ten hold about 2.3%. Per the germline V gene, CDR1 is SGHVS and CDR2 is FNYEAQ. Trimming cost V 5 bases and J 1 base, with 23 bases left between them. There are 18 residues in the CDR3. Sequenced sample: peripheral blood. The chain is built from TRBV7-6 and TRBJ1-2, with D possibly TRBD1 on 6 matching bases. The source of this sequence is a man aged 18 to 29 with active or convalescent COVID-19. The CDR3, as DNA: TGTGCCAGCAGCGTATTAACAGGGAGCAGGGCCCATAACTATGGCTACACCTTC. Translated: CASSVLTGSRAHNYGYTF.